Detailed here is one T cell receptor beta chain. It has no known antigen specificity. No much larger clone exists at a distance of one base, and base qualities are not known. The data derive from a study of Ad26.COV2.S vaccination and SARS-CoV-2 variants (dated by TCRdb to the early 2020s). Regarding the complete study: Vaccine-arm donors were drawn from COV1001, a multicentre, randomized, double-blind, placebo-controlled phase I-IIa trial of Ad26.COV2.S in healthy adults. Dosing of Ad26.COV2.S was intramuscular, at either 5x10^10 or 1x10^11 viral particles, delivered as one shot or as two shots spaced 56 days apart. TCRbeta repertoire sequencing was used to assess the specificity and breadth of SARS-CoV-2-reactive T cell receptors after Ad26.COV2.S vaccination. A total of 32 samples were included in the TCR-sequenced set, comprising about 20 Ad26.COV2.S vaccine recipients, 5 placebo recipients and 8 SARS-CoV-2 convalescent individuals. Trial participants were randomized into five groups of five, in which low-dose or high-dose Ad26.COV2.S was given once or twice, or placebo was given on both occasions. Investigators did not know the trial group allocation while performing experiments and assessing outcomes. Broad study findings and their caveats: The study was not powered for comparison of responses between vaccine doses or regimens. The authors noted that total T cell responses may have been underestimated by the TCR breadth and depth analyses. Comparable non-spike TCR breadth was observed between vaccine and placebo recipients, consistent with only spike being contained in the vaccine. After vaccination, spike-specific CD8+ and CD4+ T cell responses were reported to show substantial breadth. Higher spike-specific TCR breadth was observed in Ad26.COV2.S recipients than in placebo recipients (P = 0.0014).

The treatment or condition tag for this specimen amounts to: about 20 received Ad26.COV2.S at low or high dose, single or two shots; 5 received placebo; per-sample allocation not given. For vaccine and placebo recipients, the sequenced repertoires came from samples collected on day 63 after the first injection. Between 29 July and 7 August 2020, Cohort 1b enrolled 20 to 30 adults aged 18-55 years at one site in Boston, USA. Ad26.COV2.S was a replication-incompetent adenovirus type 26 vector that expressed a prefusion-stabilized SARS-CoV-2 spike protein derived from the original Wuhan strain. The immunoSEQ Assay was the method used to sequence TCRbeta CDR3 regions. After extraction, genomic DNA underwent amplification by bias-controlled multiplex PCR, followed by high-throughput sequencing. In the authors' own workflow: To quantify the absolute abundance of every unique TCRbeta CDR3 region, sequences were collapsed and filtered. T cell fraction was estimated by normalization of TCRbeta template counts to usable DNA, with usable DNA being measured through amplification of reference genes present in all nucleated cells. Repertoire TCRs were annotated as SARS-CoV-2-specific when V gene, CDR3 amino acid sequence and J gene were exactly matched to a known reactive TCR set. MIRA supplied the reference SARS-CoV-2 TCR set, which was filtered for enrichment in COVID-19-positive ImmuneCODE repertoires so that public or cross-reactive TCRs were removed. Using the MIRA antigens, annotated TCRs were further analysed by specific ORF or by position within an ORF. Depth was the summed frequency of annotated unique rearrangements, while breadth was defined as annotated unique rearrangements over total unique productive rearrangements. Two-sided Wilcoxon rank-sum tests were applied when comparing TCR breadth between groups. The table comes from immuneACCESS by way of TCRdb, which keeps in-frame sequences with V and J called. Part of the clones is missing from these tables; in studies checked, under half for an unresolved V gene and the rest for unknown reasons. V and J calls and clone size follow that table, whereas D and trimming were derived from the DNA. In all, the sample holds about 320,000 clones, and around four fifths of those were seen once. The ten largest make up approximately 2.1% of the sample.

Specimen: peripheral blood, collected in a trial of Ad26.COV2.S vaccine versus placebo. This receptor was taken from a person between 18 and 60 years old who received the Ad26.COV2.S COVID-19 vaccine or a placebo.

The nucleotides are TGTGCCAGCAACATATTGAGGGAACAAAACACTGAAGCTTTCTTT. Its protein is CASNILREQNTEAFF. The rearranged chain carries TRBV7-2 and TRBJ1-1; there is no confident call for the D gene. The germline V gene provides CDR1 SGHTA and CDR2 FQGNSA. The V and J ends are trimmed by 7 bases and 2 bases, leaving 17 bases between them. The CDR3 spans 15 residues, from the cysteine through the phenylalanine. Only the CDR3 DNA is retained, 45 bases long and in frame from the first base. The CDR3, completed at both ends by the reference TRBV7-2 and TRBJ1-1 genes, gives the full variable domain GAGVSQSPSNKVTEKGKDVELRCDPISGHTALYWYRQSLGQGLEFLIYFQGNSAPDKSGLPSDRFSAERTGGSVSTLTIQRTQQEDSAVYLCASNILREQNTEAFFGQGTRLTVV.